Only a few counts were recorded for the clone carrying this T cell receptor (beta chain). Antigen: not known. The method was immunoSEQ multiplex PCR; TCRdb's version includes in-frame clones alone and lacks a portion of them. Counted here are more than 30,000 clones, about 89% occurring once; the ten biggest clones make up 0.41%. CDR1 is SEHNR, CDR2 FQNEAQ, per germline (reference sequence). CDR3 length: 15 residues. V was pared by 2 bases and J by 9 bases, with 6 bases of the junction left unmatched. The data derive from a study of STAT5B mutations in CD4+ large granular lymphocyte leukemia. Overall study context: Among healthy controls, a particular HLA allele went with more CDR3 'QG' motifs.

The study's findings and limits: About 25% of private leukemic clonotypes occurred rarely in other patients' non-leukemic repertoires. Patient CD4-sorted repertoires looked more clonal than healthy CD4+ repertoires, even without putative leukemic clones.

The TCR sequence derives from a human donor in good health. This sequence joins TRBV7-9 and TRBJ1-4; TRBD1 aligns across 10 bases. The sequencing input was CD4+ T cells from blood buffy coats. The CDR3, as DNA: TGTGCCAGCAGCTTAACCGGGACAGGGGACCAAAAACTGTTTTTT. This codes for CASSLTGTGDQKLFF.